This paragraph reports one T cell receptor (beta chain). Negative magnetic isolation gave CD8+ and CD4+ cells; FACS enriched CD8+ TEMRA. This specimen belongs to a study of CD8 T cells in Susac syndrome. RNA in amounts of 0.5 to 1 ug was reverse transcribed with random hexamers. TCRdb reanalysed the immunoSEQ multiplex PCR reads using MiXCR and keeps one entry per CDR3 protein. The sample lists approximately 150,000 distinct CDR3 sequences, around 75% seen once, with around 0.49% in the top ten. The sequence was obtained from a human donor with multiple sclerosis. The material sequenced was CD8+ T cells from PBMCs.

CDR3 nucleotides: TGTGCCAGCAGCTTAGCCGAGTTGGCTCAGCCCCAGCATTTT. Its protein is CASSLAELAQPQHF. J is TRBJ1-5 and V is TRBV7-9, with D unclear. V lost 0 bases and J lost 6, with 9 bases in between. From germline, CDR1 is SEHNR and CDR2 FQNEAQ (reference sequence). The CDR3 covers 14 residues.